This T cell receptor beta chain was identified during a study of monozygotic twins with inflammatory bowel disease. Using TCRalpha and TCRbeta cDNA, the researchers carried out two nested PCRs that lasted roughly 16 and 10 cycles. No DNA is given; TCRdb re-called the 5' RACE reads and lists each CDR3 protein once. Its table lists approximately 420,000 distinct CDR3 sequences. This CDR3 region has 16 residues. Germline V gene sequence: CDR1 GTSNPN, CDR2 SVGIG (reference sequence). The sample comprised blood. V usage is TRBV30 and J usage is TRBJ1-1; TCRdb's D gene call, TRBD1, goes unchecked for lack of DNA. This receptor was taken from a human donor with ulcerative colitis or Crohn's disease, or a healthy co-twin of an affected twin (not recorded which). CDR3 protein: CAWSPDRGLMNTEAFF.